These 21 T cell receptor beta chains came from one sample sequenced in a study of vaccination and CD4 T cells after COVID-19. Treatment in this sample: approximately nine-day PBMC culture with coronavirus spike peptide pools or control peptides (ViraFEST assay). Their cognate antigens are unknown. CD4+ T cells that had been cultured provided DNA sequenced with the Oncomine TCR Beta short-read assay. TCRdb passed the PCR reads through MiXCR, listing each CDR3 protein once. The sample contains approximately 12,000 distinct CDR3 sequences, approximately 65% of which appear only once. This specimen was CD4+ T cells from blood, cultured in vitro, taken before SARS-CoV-2 vaccination. These receptors originate from a human donor who had recovered from COVID-19.

In this sample, this clonotype turned up a few times. V and J are TRBV7-9 and TRBJ1-2; 8 bases are shared with TRBD1. V dropped 3 bases and J dropped 2; count of bases not matched to a gene: 5. CDR1 and CDR2 from the germline V gene are SEHNR and FQNEAQ (reference sequence). This CDR3 is 15 amino acids long. Here the CDR3 DNA reads TGTGCCAGCAGCTTTTGGGACAGGACGAACTATGGCTACACCTTC. It yields the protein CASSFWDRTNYGYTF.

The CDR3 sequence: CASSIMTGTGSGEKLFF. For the CDR3, the DNA is TGTGCCAGCAGTATCATGACCGGGACAGGGTCGGGTGAAAAACTGTTTTTT. J is TRBJ1-4 and V is TRBV6-1, with 9 positions matching TRBD1. The CDR3 covers 17 residues. After removal of 5 bases from V and 7 bases from J, the junction contained 14 bases not matched to a gene. Germline-derived CDR1 and CDR2 are MNHNS and SASEGT.

In its sample, this clonotype was seen once. CDR3 sequence (DNA): TGTGCCAGCTCACCGCTTGTGGCGGGCGCTAACAATGAGCAGTTCTTC. Amino acids: CASSPLVAGANNEQFF. The gene calls are TRBV18 and TRBJ2-1, with a possible D match to TRBD2 (5 bases). Germline V gene data show CDR1 as KGHSH and CDR2 as LQKENI. This CDR3 region has 16 residues. The ends were cut back, 3 bases at V and 5 bases at J, with 17 bases in the middle.

The chain couples TRBV4-2 to TRBJ2-2; 7 nucleotides align to TRBD2. J was trimmed by 8 bases and V by 0 bases; bases with no gene match: 6. The CDR3 is made up of 15 amino acids. The germline V gene has CDR1 LGHNA and CDR2 YNFKEQ. CDR3 protein: CASSQELGTTGELFF. CDR3 sequence (DNA): TGTGCCAGCAGCCAAGAGCTCGGGACTACGGGGGAGCTGTTTTTT.

The chain recombines TRBV29-1 with TRBJ1-2; perhaps TRBD1 as D (6 bases). V was shortened by 2 bases and J by 6 bases, with 10 bases between the two germline ends. Germline lookup yields CDR1 SQVTM and CDR2 ANQGSEA. This CDR3 has 12 residues. The CDR3 sequence is CSVETGSHGYTF. DNA of the CDR3: TGCAGCGTTGAAACAGGGTCGCATGGCTACACCTTC.

This rearrangement joins TRBV10-1 to TRBJ2-7; 7 bases fit TRBD1. The V and J ends lost 1 base and 2 bases, in that order; junction bases with no gene match: 5. This CDR3 is built from 15 residues. Germline V gene data show CDR1 as WNHNN and CDR2 as SYGVQD (reference sequence). CDR3 sequence: CASSELPGQTYEQYF. For the CDR3, the DNA is TGCGCCAGCAGTGAGTTACCGGGACAGACCTACGAGCAGTACTTC.

This chain connects TRBV2 to TRBJ2-1; D is uncertain. V dropped 6 bases and J dropped 4 bases, with 4 bases sitting between them. The length of the CDR3 is 11 residues. From germline, CDR1 is SNHLY and CDR2 FYNNEI. The CDR3 loop is CASSQYNEQFF. The CDR3 nucleotides are TGTGCCAGCAGCCAATACAATGAGCAGTTCTTC.

V usage is TRBV20-1 and J usage is TRBJ1-6, with a possible D match to TRBD1 (5 bases). The germline CDR1 and CDR2 sequences are DFQATT and SNEGSKA (reference sequence). CDR3 length: 13 amino acids. V was cut by 4 bases and J by 7 bases, with 11 bases left in between. The CDR3 DNA sequence: TGCAGTGCTAATTTCAGGGCCAATTCACCCCTCCACTTT. As protein: CSANFRANSPLHF.

The CDR3 loop is CASSVRPGEGTDTQYF. The DNA of the CDR3 is TGCGCCAGCAGTGTAAGGCCGGGGGAGGGCACAGATACGCAGTATTTT. The chain carries TRBV10-1 and TRBJ2-3; D might be TRBD2 (6 bases). The CDR3 has 16 residues. Deletions cut 4 bases from V and 1 base from J, with 15 bases between. CDR1 is WNHNN, CDR2 SYGVQD, per germline (reference sequence).

This chain joins TRBV5-1 and TRBJ2-1; 8 positions match TRBD2. CDR3 length: 14 residues. Unmatched junction bases numbered 8, after V lost 4 bases and J lost 8 bases. Germline assignment: CDR1 SGHRS and CDR2 YFSETQ. The CDR3: CASSQGLAVDEQFF. In nucleotides, the CDR3 is TGCGCCAGCAGCCAAGGACTAGCCGTAGATGAGCAGTTCTTC.

The chain has TRBV29-1 and TRBJ1-5, with 8 bases that match TRBD1. This CDR3 is built from 15 residues. Per germline, CDR1 SQVTM and CDR2 ANQGSEA. V lost 6 bases to trimming and J lost 2 bases; unmatched junction nucleotides: 9. The CDR3 coding sequence is TGCAGCGTGGAGATGGACAGGGTTGGCAATCAGCCCCAGCATTTT. It yields the protein CSVEMDRVGNQPQHF.

CDR3 bases: TGCAGCCTGGCGCGGGAGAACACCGGGGAGCTGTTTTTT. Protein sequence: CSLARENTGELFF. V and J are TRBV20-1 and TRBJ2-2, with TRBD2 as a possible D gene (6 bases). The length of the CDR3 is 13 residues. The germline gives CDR1 DFQATT, CDR2 SNEGSKA (reference sequence).

The chain recombines TRBV5-1 with TRBJ2-3; D is perhaps TRBD2 (6 bases). The CDR3 length is 14 residues. Trimming left V 4 bases short and J 1 base short, with 10 bases between. Germline V gene sequence: CDR1 SGHRS, CDR2 YFSETQ. The CDR3 here is CASSPIAGTDTQYF. CDR3 bases: TGCGCCAGCAGCCCCATAGCGGGCACAGATACGCAGTATTTT.

This clonotype showed up just once. The genes are TRBV23-1 and TRBJ1-2; the D gene is possibly TRBD1 (5 bases). TRBV23-1 is noted as an ORF with a role that remains uncertain. The CDR3 spans 16 residues. V lost 3 bases and J lost 4, with 18 bases in between. CDR3 sequence (DNA): TGCGCCAGCAGTCAGACGGGCAGGGCGGGTCGCTATGGCTACACCTTC. Encoded protein: CASSQTGRAGRYGYTF.

The genes are TRBV6-1 and TRBJ1-2; 9 positions agree with TRBD1. Trimming at V came to 5 bases and at J to 9 bases, leaving 4 bases not matched to a gene. The germline V gene has CDR1 MNHNS and CDR2 SASEGT. This CDR3 region has 12 residues. In DNA form, the CDR3 reads TGTGCCAGCAGTCCACAGGGGGCGAGCTACACCTTC. This encodes CASSPQGASYTF.

This clonotype has just one count. V is TRBV12-3 or TRBV12-4 and J is TRBJ2-5; D gene unclear. Trimming took off 3 bases at V and 4 bases at J, with 3 bases between the two ends. The CDR3 covers 11 residues. The CDR3 protein is CASSFSETQYF. The CDR3 DNA reads TGTGCCAGCAGTTTTTCAGAGACCCAGTACTTC.

V is TRBV30 and J is TRBJ2-2; D is unresolved. This CDR3 is 15 amino acids long. In germline, CDR1 is GTSNPN, CDR2 SVGIG (reference sequence). The V end was cut by 0 bases, the J end by 6 bases, with 14 bases between. The CDR3 here is CAWSVRSLPPGELFF. CDR3 DNA sequence: TGTGCCTGGAGTGTACGTTCTCTTCCTCCCGGGGAGCTGTTTTTT.

CDR3 loop: CASRVQNSGGNTIYF. CDR3 nucleotide sequence: TGTGCCAGCAGAGTCCAAAACTCTGGTGGAAACACCATATATTTT. V gene TRBV28 combines with J gene TRBJ1-3, with D unresolved. The ends were cut back, 6 bases at V and 3 bases at J, with 15 bases in the middle. Per germline, CDR1 MDHEN and CDR2 SYDVKM. This CDR3 spans 15 amino acids.

CDR3 in DNA: TGTGCCAGCAGTGCGAACGAGGGCGGGGAGCTGTTTTTT. Its protein product is CASSANEGGELFF. The V and J genes are TRBV6-4 and TRBJ2-2; D possibly corresponds to TRBD2 (5 bases). Germline V gene sequence: CDR1 MRHNA, CDR2 SNTAGT. The V gene lost 4 bases and the J gene lost 7 bases, with 10 bases spanning the gap. This CDR3 is built from 13 residues.

The CDR3 loop is CASSRTRGTQYF. The CDR3 coding sequence is TGTGCCAGTAGTCGGACTCGAGGGACGCAGTATTTT. This chain joins TRBV19 and TRBJ2-3; perhaps TRBD2 as D (5 bases). The V gene lost 5 bases and the J gene lost 9 bases, with 12 bases spanning the gap. CDR3 size: 12 residues. CDR1 and CDR2 from the germline V gene are LNHDA and SQIVND (reference sequence).

This clonotype was found a few times. The genes are TRBV6-2 or TRBV6-3 and TRBJ1-2, with D unresolved. Germline lookup yields CDR1 MNHEY and CDR2 SVGEGT. Trimming removed 8 bases from V and 3 bases from J, with 10 bases in between. The CDR3 totals 12 residues. This CDR3 reads CASLGGDYGYTF. CDR3 DNA: TGTGCCAGCCTGGGAGGCGACTATGGCTACACCTTC.